This record concerns one T cell receptor beta chain sequence. The antigen is not known. These data belong to a study of cytomegalovirus exposure and HLA in healthy donors. Notes on the study in general: A later analysis linked a missense variant in DCLRE1C to the trimming of TCR beta V and J genes. Being productive about 87% or about 30% of the time was typical of most TCR beta V segments in an earlier analysis. A later analysis reportedly identified an Asian-associated ancestry cluster as carrying fewer N-insertions than the 666-donor mean.

This CDR3 has 13 residues. With 3 bases removed from V and 14 bases from J, the gap between germline ends came to 18 bases. CDR1 and CDR2 (germline): SGHNT, YYREEE (reference sequence). Every donor was a healthy person donating bone marrow. The PCR was carried out with 60 Vbeta primers and 13 Jbeta primers. Sequenced by immunoSEQ multiplex PCR; TCRdb stores in-frame clones only, minus some. The data contain roughly 150,000 clones, approximately 80% of them singletons. The sample was PBMCs. The sequence derives from a male donor in good health and CMV-seronegative. The genes are TRBV5-4 and TRBJ2-4; D perhaps matches TRBD2 (6 bases). The CDR3 sequence: CASSSINAGTEYF. The DNA of the CDR3 is TGTGCCAGCAGCTCGATAAATGCCGGGACTGAGTACTTC.